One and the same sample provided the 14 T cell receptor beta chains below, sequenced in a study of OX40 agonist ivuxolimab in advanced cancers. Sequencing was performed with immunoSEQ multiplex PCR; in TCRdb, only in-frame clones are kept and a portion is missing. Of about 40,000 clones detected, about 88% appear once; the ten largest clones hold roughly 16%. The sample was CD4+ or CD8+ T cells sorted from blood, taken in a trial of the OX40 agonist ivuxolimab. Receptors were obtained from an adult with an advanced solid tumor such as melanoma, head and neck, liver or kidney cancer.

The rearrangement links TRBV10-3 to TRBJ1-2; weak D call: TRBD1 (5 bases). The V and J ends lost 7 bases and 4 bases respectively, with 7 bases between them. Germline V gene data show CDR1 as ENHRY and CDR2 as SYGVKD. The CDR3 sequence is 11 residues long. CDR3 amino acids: CAITDSYGYTF. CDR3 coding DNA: TGTGCCATCACTGACAGCTATGGCTACACCTTC.

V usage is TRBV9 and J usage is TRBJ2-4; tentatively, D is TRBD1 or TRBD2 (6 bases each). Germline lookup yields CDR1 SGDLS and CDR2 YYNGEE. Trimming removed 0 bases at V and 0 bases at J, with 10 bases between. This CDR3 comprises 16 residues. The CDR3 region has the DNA TGTGCCAGCAGCGTAGTAGGGGGGAGAGCCAAAAACATTCAGTACTTC. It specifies CASSVVGGRAKNIQYF.

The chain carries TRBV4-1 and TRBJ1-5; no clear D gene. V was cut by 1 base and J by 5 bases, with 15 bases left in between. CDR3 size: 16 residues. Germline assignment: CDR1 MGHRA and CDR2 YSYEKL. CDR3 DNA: TGCGCCAGCAGCCAAGCCCTAAATTCAGGATATCAGCCCCAGCATTTT. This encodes CASSQALNSGYQPQHF.

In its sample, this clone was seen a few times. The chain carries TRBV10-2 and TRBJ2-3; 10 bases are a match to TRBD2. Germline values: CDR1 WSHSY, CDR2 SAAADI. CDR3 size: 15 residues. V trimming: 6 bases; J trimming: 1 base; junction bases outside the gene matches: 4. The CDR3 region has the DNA TGCGCCAGCAGCCGGACTAGCGGCCGCACAGATACGCAGTATTTT. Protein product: CASSRTSGRTDTQYF.

In DNA form, the CDR3 reads TGTGCCAGCAGTTTAGTGAACAGGGCGGGCACTGAAGCTTTCTTT. It specifies CASSLVNRAGTEAFF. V usage is TRBV27 and J usage is TRBJ1-1; perhaps TRBD1 as D (6 bases). Germline assignment: CDR1 MNHEY and CDR2 SMNVEV (reference sequence). The CDR3 runs to 15 residues. Trimming took off 2 bases at V and 4 bases at J, with 14 bases between the two ends.

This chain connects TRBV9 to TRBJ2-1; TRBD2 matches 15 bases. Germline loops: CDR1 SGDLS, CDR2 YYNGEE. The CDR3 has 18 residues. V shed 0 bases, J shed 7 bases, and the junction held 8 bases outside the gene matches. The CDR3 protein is CASSVGTSGRGRGNEQFF. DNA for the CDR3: TGTGCCAGCAGCGTAGGGACTAGCGGGAGGGGAAGAGGTAATGAGCAGTTCTTC.

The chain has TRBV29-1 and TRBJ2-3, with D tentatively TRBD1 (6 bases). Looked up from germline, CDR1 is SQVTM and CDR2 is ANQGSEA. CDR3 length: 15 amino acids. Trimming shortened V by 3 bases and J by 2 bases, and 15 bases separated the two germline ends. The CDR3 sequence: CSVEGRGRVTDTQYF. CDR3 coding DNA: TGCAGCGTTGAGGGCAGGGGTCGGGTCACAGATACGCAGTATTTT.

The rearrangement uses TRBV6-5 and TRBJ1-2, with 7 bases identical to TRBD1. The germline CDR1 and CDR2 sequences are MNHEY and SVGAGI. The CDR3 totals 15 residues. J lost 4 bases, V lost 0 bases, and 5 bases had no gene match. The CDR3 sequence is CASSYSGTASYGYTF. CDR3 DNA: TGTGCCAGCAGTTACTCAGGGACAGCCTCCTATGGCTACACCTTC.

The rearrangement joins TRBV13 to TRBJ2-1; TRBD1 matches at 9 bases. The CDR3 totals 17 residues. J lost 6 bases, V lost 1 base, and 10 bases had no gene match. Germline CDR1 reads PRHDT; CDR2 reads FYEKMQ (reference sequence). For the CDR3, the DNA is TGTGCCAGCAGCTTAGAGGAGCGACAGGGGGACTCCAATGAGCAGTTCTTC. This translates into CASSLEERQGDSNEQFF.

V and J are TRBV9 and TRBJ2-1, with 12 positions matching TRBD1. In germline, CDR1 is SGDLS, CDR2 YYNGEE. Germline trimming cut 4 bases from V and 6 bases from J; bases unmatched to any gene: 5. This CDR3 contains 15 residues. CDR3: CASSIEGQGANEQFF. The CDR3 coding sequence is TGTGCCAGCAGCATCGAGGGACAGGGGGCCAATGAGCAGTTCTTC.

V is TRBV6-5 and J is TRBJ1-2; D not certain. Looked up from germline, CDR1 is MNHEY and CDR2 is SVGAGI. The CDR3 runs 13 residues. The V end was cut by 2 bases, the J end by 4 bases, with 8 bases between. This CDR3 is CASSYTGSYGYTF. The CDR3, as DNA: TGTGCCAGCAGTTACACGGGTTCCTATGGCTACACCTTC.

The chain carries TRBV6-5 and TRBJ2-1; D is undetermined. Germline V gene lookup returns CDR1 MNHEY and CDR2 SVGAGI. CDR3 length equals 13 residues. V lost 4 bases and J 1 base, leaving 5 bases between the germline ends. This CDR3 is CASSLDSYNEQFF. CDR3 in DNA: TGTGCCAGCAGTTTGGATTCCTACAATGAGCAGTTCTTC.

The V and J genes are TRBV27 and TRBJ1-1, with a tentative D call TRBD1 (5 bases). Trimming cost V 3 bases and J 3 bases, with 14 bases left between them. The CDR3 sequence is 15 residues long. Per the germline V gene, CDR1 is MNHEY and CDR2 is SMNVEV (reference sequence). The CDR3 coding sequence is TGTGCCAGCAGTTTGTTTTTTGGGGGAGACACTGAAGCTTTCTTT. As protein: CASSLFFGGDTEAFF.

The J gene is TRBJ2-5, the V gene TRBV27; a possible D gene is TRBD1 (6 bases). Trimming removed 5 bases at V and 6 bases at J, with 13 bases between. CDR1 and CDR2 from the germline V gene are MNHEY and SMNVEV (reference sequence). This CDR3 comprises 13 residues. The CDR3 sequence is CASSTGTYQTQYF. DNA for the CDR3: TGTGCCAGCAGTACAGGGACCTACCAGACCCAGTACTTC.